The 23 T cell receptor beta chains below all came from one sample that was sequenced in a study of CD8 T cells in Susac syndrome. With random hexamers, roughly 0.5 to 1 ug RNA was reverse transcribed. MiXCR was run by TCRdb on the immunoSEQ multiplex PCR reads, yielding one entry per CDR3 protein. The sample shows about 180,000 distinct CDR3 sequences, approximately 95% of them seen only once. The source material was CD4+ T cells from PBMCs. Receptors were obtained from a human donor with Susac syndrome.

This clonotype was detected only a few times. The chain carries TRBV11-2 and TRBJ2-1, with D possibly matching TRBD2 (5 bases). The germline CDR1 and CDR2 sequences are SGHAT and FQNNGV. Between the trimmed V and J ends, which lost 5 bases and 6 bases, there was a span of 11 bases. The CDR3 sequence is 13 residues long. This CDR3 is CASSREAANEQFF. The CDR3 nucleotides read TGTGCCAGCAGCAGGGAAGCGGCCAATGAGCAGTTCTTC.

J is TRBJ1-6 and V is TRBV14, with 9 bases fitting TRBD1. Germline CDR1 SGHDN, CDR2 FVKESK. CDR3 length: 17 amino acids. V dropped 3 bases and J dropped 7; count of bases not matched to a gene: 10. This CDR3 is CASSQFSGTGLNSPLHF. The CDR3 bases are TGTGCCAGCAGCCAGTTTTCCGGGACAGGGTTGAATTCACCCCTCCACTTT. Complete variable domain (other parts from reference TRBV14 and TRBJ1-6): EAGVTQFPSHSVIEKGQTVTLRCDPISGHDNLYWYRRVMGKEIKFLLHFVKESKQDESGMPNNRFLAERTGGTYSTLKVQPAELEDSGVYFCASSQFSGTGLNSPLHFGNGTRLTVT.

The sample holds a few counts of this clonotype. The chain recombines TRBV6-2 or TRBV6-3 with TRBJ2-7; maybe TRBD2 (6 bases). Trimming removed 0 bases from V and 2 bases from J, with 8 bases in between. Germline V gives CDR1 MNHEY, CDR2 SVGEGT. The CDR3 runs to 14 residues. This chain's CDR3 is CASSYSSGPYEQYF. The CDR3 DNA reads TGTGCCAGCAGTTACTCTAGCGGACCCTACGAGCAGTACTTC.

The CDR3 DNA is TGTGCCAGCAGCTTAGTTGCGGTCTCGCAGTTCTTC. This gives the protein CASSLVAVSQFF. This rearrangement joins TRBV7-2 to TRBJ2-1; no definite D call. In germline, CDR1 is SGHTA, CDR2 FQGNSA. The CDR3 covers 12 residues. Trimming cost V 1 base and J 12 bases, with 10 bases left between them.

This chain uses TRBV3-1 with TRBJ2-1; 7 bases agree with TRBD2. The germline CDR1 and CDR2 sequences are LGHDT and YNNKEL (reference sequence). The CDR3 is 17 amino acids. Trimming cost V 0 bases and J 4 bases; bases outside gene matches: 9. CDR3 in amino acids: CASSQDQGGRAYNEQFF. DNA for the CDR3: TGTGCCAGCAGCCAAGATCAGGGAGGGAGAGCTTACAATGAGCAGTTCTTC.

This chain joins TRBV5-1 and TRBJ2-2; D call uncertain. Trimming took off 4 bases at V and 4 bases at J, with 11 bases between the two ends. The CDR3 length is 14 residues. Germline CDR1 SGHRS, CDR2 YFSETQ. The DNA of the CDR3 is TGCGCCAGCAGCCTTAAGGAGCTCACCGGGGAGCTGTTTTTT. Residues: CASSLKELTGELFF.

This clonotype was seen a single time. This chain uses TRBV10-3 with TRBJ2-1, with 8 nucleotides matching TRBD2. Unmatched junction bases numbered 7, after V lost 6 bases and J lost 3 bases. This CDR3 is built from 15 residues. Germline V gene data show CDR1 as ENHRY and CDR2 as SYGVKD. The CDR3 protein is CAISPVAGYYNEQFF. DNA of the CDR3: TGTGCCATCAGCCCCGTAGCGGGGTACTACAATGAGCAGTTCTTC.

The chain is built from TRBV28 and TRBJ1-5, with D possibly being TRBD1 (6 bases). Germline CDR1 and CDR2: MDHEN and SYDVKM. The CDR3 length is 15 residues. Between the trimmed V and J ends, which lost 6 bases and 2 bases, there was a span of 14 bases. In DNA, the CDR3 is TGTGCCAGCAGGACAGGCGGGACGGGCAATCAGCCCCAGCATTTT. This codes for CASRTGGTGNQPQHF.

This chain uses TRBV9 with TRBJ2-2; possibly TRBD2 for D (5 bases). The CDR3 runs 13 residues. The germline gives CDR1 SGDLS, CDR2 YYNGEE. The V end was cut by 1 base, the J end by 8 bases, with 9 bases between. Written as DNA, the CDR3 is TGTGCCAGCAGCGTAAGGGAGCGGGGGGAGCTGTTTTTT. Translating it yields CASSVRERGELFF.

This sequence joins TRBV20-1 and TRBJ1-1, with 7 nucleotides matching TRBD1. V lost 0 bases to trimming and J lost 6 bases; unmatched junction nucleotides: 4. The CDR3 is made up of 13 amino acids. Germline lookup yields CDR1 DFQATT and CDR2 SNEGSKA (reference sequence). CDR3 sequence (DNA): TGCAGTGCTAGAGAGGACAGGACCGCTGAAGCTTTCTTT. Translated, it gives CSAREDRTAEAFF.

In DNA, the CDR3 is TGTGCCAGCAGCACCTCCAGGCAGGCCGACGAGCAGTACGTC. Amino acids: CASSTSRQADEQYV. The chain couples TRBV27 to TRBJ2-7; D is uncertain. The CDR3 is 14 residues long. CDR1 is MNHEY, CDR2 SMNVEV, per germline (reference sequence). V was clipped by 6 bases and J by 5 bases, with 17 bases between them.

The genes are TRBV7-9 and TRBJ1-5; 7 bases match TRBD1. The CDR3 has 14 amino acids. CDR1 SEHNR and CDR2 FQNEAQ come from the germline V gene (reference sequence). V shed 8 bases, J shed 0 bases, and the junction held 4 bases outside the gene matches. CDR3 sequence: CASGTVDSNQPQHF. DNA of the CDR3: TGTGCCAGCGGGACAGTTGATAGCAATCAGCCCCAGCATTTT.

The V call is TRBV29-1, the J call TRBJ1-1; D ambiguous. V was pared by 6 bases and J by 0 bases, with 11 bases between. Germline V gene sequence: CDR1 SQVTM, CDR2 ANQGSEA. The CDR3 is 13 residues long. The CDR3 DNA is TGCAGCGTAGAGGCGTTTTTGAACACTGAAGCTTTCTTT. It is translated as CSVEAFLNTEAFF.

The genes are TRBV12-3 or TRBV12-4 and TRBJ2-2; D remains ambiguous. The CDR3 spans 16 residues. V lost 3 bases, J lost 0 bases, and 11 bases lay in between. The DNA for the CDR3 is TGTGCCAGCAGTTTTCGTATCGGGCCGAACACCGGGGAGCTGTTTTTT. It is translated as CASSFRIGPNTGELFF.

The rearrangement links TRBV20-1 to TRBJ2-4; weak D call: TRBD1 (5 bases). CDR1 DFQATT and CDR2 SNEGSKA come from the germline V gene (reference sequence). The CDR3 contains 14 residues. The V end was cut by 3 bases, the J end by 8 bases, with 17 bases between. In DNA, the CDR3 is TGCAGTGCTAGGAGGCCTGGGGCCGAGGACATTCAGTACTTC. It specifies CSARRPGAEDIQYF.

This clonotype was counted a single time. The chain carries TRBV29-1 and TRBJ2-3, with D perhaps TRBD2 (6 bases). The V end lost 4 bases, the J end lost 3 bases, and 17 bases lay between the germline ends. Germline V gene lookup returns CDR1 SQVTM and CDR2 ANQGSEA. This CDR3 is built from 15 residues. CDR3 in amino acids: CSVAGGEGGTDTQYF. Here the CDR3 DNA reads TGCAGCGTTGCGGGCGGGGAAGGTGGAACAGATACGCAGTATTTT.

The rearrangement links TRBV5-1 to TRBJ2-1, with TRBD1 identical over 7 bases. The CDR3 length is 12 residues. CDR1 is SGHRS, CDR2 YFSETQ, per germline. Trimming took 2 bases from V and 9 from J; bases not matched to a gene: 2. CDR3 region: CASSLDRVEQFF. In DNA form, the CDR3 reads TGCGCCAGCAGCTTAGACAGGGTTGAGCAGTTCTTC.

J is TRBJ2-5 and V is TRBV14, with TRBD2 matching over 11 bases. The germline V gene encodes CDR1 SGHDN and CDR2 FVKESK. With V trimmed by 2 bases and J by 5 bases, 7 bases remained unmatched. This CDR3 contains 16 residues. CDR3: CASSQPGTSGGETQYF. As DNA, the CDR3 is TGTGCCAGCAGCCAACCCGGGACTAGCGGAGGGGAGACCCAGTACTTC.

The CDR3 DNA follows: TGCGCCAGCAGCCAAGACGGAGCGGGGCGGGACACCGGGGAGCTGTTTTTT. Translating gives CASSQDGAGRDTGELFF. V and J are TRBV4-3 and TRBJ2-2; 7 nucleotides agree with TRBD2. After removal of 0 bases from V and 3 bases from J, the junction contained 7 bases not matched to a gene. CDR1 is LGHNA, CDR2 YSLEER, per germline. The CDR3 sequence is 17 residues long.

The rearrangement joins TRBV4-2 to TRBJ2-3; 10 bases map to TRBD2. The CDR3 extends over 20 amino acids. Germline assignment: CDR1 LGHNA and CDR2 YNFKEQ. Trimming at V came to 0 bases and at J to 1 base, leaving 13 bases not matched to a gene. The CDR3: CASSQDPQRFTSGGTDTQYF. CDR3 DNA sequence: TGTGCCAGCAGCCAAGATCCCCAAAGGTTCACTAGCGGGGGCACAGATACGCAGTATTTT.

The chain recombines TRBV19 with TRBJ2-1, with D unresolved. The germline gives CDR1 LNHDA, CDR2 SQIVND (reference sequence). Trimming stripped 0 bases from V and 7 bases from J, with 13 bases between. CDR3 length: 15 residues. CDR3 loop: CASSIERTLRNEQFF. CDR3 nucleotides: TGTGCCAGTAGTATAGAGAGGACCTTAAGGAATGAGCAGTTCTTC.

V and J are TRBV12-3 or TRBV12-4 and TRBJ2-7; D could derive from TRBD1 or TRBD2 (6 bases each). The CDR3 sequence is 14 residues long. V was cut by 3 bases and J by 5 bases, with 14 bases left in between. The CDR3 bases are TGTGCCAGCAGTTTTACAGGGACGGGGGACGAGCAGTACTTC. Translation: CASSFTGTGDEQYF.

The rearrangement links TRBV9 to TRBJ2-2; D call uncertain. CDR1 and CDR2 from the germline V gene are SGDLS and YYNGEE. CDR3 size: 13 residues. Between the trimmed V and J ends, which lost 4 bases and 6 bases, there was a span of 10 bases. CDR3 DNA: TGTGCCAGCAGCTTACAAGGAGCCGGGGAGCTGTTTTTT. This sequence encodes CASSLQGAGELFF.